This TCR beta chain emerged from a study of blood T cell repertoires in COVID-19 (dated by TCRdb to the early 2020s). The study in broad terms: Samples from collaborators originated in the United States, Italy and Spain and spanned both the acute and convalescent phases of COVID-19. The prospective study material was composed of cDNA or gDNA derived from T cells, B-cell-depleted T cells, or PBMCs. The dataset comprised deeply sampled blood TCRbeta repertoires from subjects exposed to, actively infected with, or recovered from COVID-19. A freely available public database, intended as a resource for researchers studying the immune response to SARS-CoV-2, is where the repertoires were released. The samples were drawn from the first 160 participants of the ongoing ImmuneRACE study and from under 1,500 subjects provided by 6 global collaborators. Sample metadata almost always included a de-identified subject ID, COVID-19 status, age in years and sex. Where available, HLA class I and class II types were taken from metadata supplied by the sample provider and were not determined by assay-based typing.

A distance of 10 bases separates the germline ends of V and J, which lose 0 bases and 8 bases respectively. The CDR3 goes from the cysteine to the phenylalanine over 13 residues. Kept here is only the CDR3 DNA, which spans 39 bases and is read in frame from base 1. For this clone: Its antigen has not been determined. Nothing much larger sits one base from this clone, and base qualities are not available.

At one collaborating source in Seattle, patients were enrolled during active infection and were followed longitudinally through the course of disease. The collaborating institutions used their own protocols to collect whole blood in K2EDTA tubes. For TCRbeta analysis, collaborators shipped samples in one of three forms: frozen whole blood, isolated PBMCs, or DNA extracted from either of those sample types. Paper-wide results and their limitations: Clinical and demographic metadata were provided uncurated, with the amount varying by source and participant.

TCRbeta CDR3 regions were amplified from genomic DNA using the immunoSEQ Assay, a bias-controlled multiplex PCR. As for the authors' bioinformatics: Within the assay, amplification of reference gene primers was used to estimate how many nucleated cells each sample contained. To quantify the absolute abundance of each unique TCRbeta CDR3 rearrangement, sequence reads were collapsed and filtered. For each sample, productive Simpson clonality was calculated as the square root of Simpson's diversity index across productive rearrangements. TCRdb stores this immuneACCESS table with in-frame sequences only. Part of the clones is absent; in the studies checked, under half of the shortfall reflects unresolved V genes, and no reason is known for the rest. V and J calls and clone size are given by that table; D and trimming were obtained from the DNA. Here the sample has approximately 350,000 clones; about nine tenths occur a single time. 7.3% of the sample goes to the ten largest clones.

The sample taken for sequencing was peripheral blood. The TCR comes from a woman aged 70-85 years with COVID-19, enrolled during active disease. Rearrangement joined TRBV12-3 or TRBV12-4 to TRBJ1-2; a tentative D call is TRBD1 (6 bases match). This receptor has the CDR3 CASSLAGGQGYTF. The DNA sequence is as follows: TGTGCCAGCAGTTTAGCGGGGGGGCAAGGCTACACCTTC.